This is a list of T cell receptor beta chains from one sample in a study of beta chain features in type 1 diabetes. The protocol was immunoSEQ multiplex PCR, while the TCRdb copy is restricted to in-frame clones and leaves out a portion. This table holds about 170,000 clones, approximately 8.1% found once. Sequencing was done on a sample of central memory CD4+ T cells from blood. The receptor source for this set is a woman in her forties with type 1 diabetes. Both conserved end residues are part of each CDR3. D genes are given only for firm matches. The size entry is marked missing in some rows and otherwise reads once, few, many or a size class.

j_call d_call clone_size v_call cdr3_aa cdr3_nt
TRBJ2-7 NA NA TRBV14 CASSQDEGVSSYEQYF TGTGCCAGCAGCCAAGATGAGGGGGTGAGCTCCTACGAGCAGTACTTC
TRBJ2-2 NA few TRBV27 CASSLGSGTGELFF TGTGCCAGCAGTTTAGGGAGTGGGACCGGGGAGCTGTTTTTT
TRBJ2-7 TRBD2 few TRBV9 CASSVLAGPGEQYF TGTGCCAGCAGCGTATTAGCGGGTCCAGGAGAGCAGTACTTC
TRBJ2-7 TRBD1 NA TRBV4-3 CASSQAASGTGDYYEQYF TGCGCCAGCAGCCAAGCCGCTTCCGGGACAGGGGATTACTACGAGCAGTACTTC
TRBJ2-7 NA few TRBV18 CASSPNSFYEQYF TGTGCCAGCTCACCAAACAGCTTCTACGAGCAGTACTTC
TRBJ1-5 NA NA TRBV6-5 CASSYSSEVNQPQHF TGTGCCAGCAGTTACTCTAGTGAGGTAAATCAGCCCCAGCATTTT
TRBJ1-5 NA few TRBV7-6 CASSPNSNQPQHF TGTGCCAGCAGCCCTAATAGCAATCAGCCCCAGCATTTT
TRBJ2-6 NA few TRBV7-2 CASRIHSGANVLTF TGTGCCAGCAGAATCCACTCTGGGGCCAACGTCCTGACTTTC
TRBJ1-6 NA many TRBV29-1 CSVALGGRVDSPLHF TGCAGCGTGGCCTTGGGCGGCAGGGTTGATTCACCCCTCCACTTT
TRBJ1-1 NA few TRBV5-1 CASSFDGLSGAFF TGCGCCAGCAGCTTCGACGGACTGTCCGGAGCTTTCTTT
TRBJ2-1 TRBD2 NA TRBV5-1 CASSSRTSGSANEQFF TGCGCCAGCAGCTCGAGGACTAGCGGGAGTGCAAATGAGCAGTTCTTC
TRBJ2-5 TRBD2 NA TRBV5-6 CASSSGLAGEETQYF TGTGCCAGCAGTTCCGGACTAGCGGGAGAGGAGACCCAGTACTTC
TRBJ1-1 TRBD1 few TRBV19 CASSPSPYRGRMGEAFF TGTGCCAGTAGTCCTAGCCCTTACAGGGGGCGCATGGGTGAAGCTTTCTTT
TRBJ2-5 TRBD1 few TRBV5-1 CASSLMGQVVETQYF TGCGCCAGCAGCTTGATGGGACAGGTGGTCGAGACCCAGTACTTC
TRBJ2-2 NA NA TRBV9 CASSDSLPNTGELFF TGTGCCAGCAGCGACAGCCTACCGAACACCGGGGAGCTGTTTTTT
TRBJ1-4 NA NA TRBV28 CASSLGLGGYEKLFF TGTGCCAGCAGTTTGGGCCTCGGGGGTTATGAAAAACTGTTTTTT
TRBJ2-3 TRBD2 few TRBV30 CACQMTSGSTDTQYF TGTGCCTGCCAAATGACTAGCGGGAGCACAGATACGCAGTATTTT
TRBJ1-2 NA few TRBV4-2 CASSQDNLGGVGYGYTF TGTGCCAGCAGCCAAGATAATTTGGGAGGGGTGGGCTATGGCTACACCTTC
TRBJ2-3 NA few TRBV7-9 CASSLGLVGTDTQYF TGTGCCAGCAGCTTAGGGCTCGTGGGCACAGATACGCAGTATTTT
TRBJ2-1 TRBD2 NA TRBV7-3 CASRPGGAGFLEQFF TGTGCCAGCAGGCCCGGGGGGGCAGGGTTTTTGGAGCAGTTCTTC
TRBJ1-2 TRBD1 NA TRBV30 CAWGDRGRPLGGYTF TGTGCCTGGGGGGACAGGGGGCGGCCTTTGGGCGGCTACACCTTC
TRBJ2-7 TRBD1 few TRBV5-1 CASSLTTGGNEQYF TGCGCCAGCAGCTTGACGACAGGGGGCAACGAGCAGTACTTC
TRBJ1-1 NA NA TRBV28 CASSLRRLNTEAFF TGTGCCAGCAGTTTGCGGCGTTTGAACACTGAAGCTTTCTTT
TRBJ1-5 NA few TRBV18 CASSPGNNQPQHF TGTGCCAGCTCGCCGGGAAACAATCAGCCCCAGCATTTT
TRBJ2-3 TRBD2 few TRBV7-6 CASSSGLAGREDTQYF TGTGCCAGCAGCTCAGGACTAGCGGGCCGGGAGGATACGCAGTATTTT
TRBJ1-1 NA NA TRBV18 CASSPGQSNTEAFF TGTGCCAGCTCACCAGGACAGAGCAACACTGAAGCTTTCTTT
TRBJ1-1 NA few TRBV10-3 CASSGGNTEAFF TGTGCCTCCAGCGGCGGTAACACTGAAGCTTTCTTT
TRBJ2-7 TRBD1 NA TRBV25-1 CASSDPGTGSAYEQYF TGTGCCAGCAGTGATCCCGGGACAGGGTCCGCCTACGAGCAGTACTTC
TRBJ2-3 NA NA TRBV15 CATSQLGTPRMYF TGTGCCACCAGCCAGCTCGGGACTCCCAGGATGTATTTT
TRBJ2-5 TRBD2 NA TRBV13 CASSLGLAGDGETQYF TGTGCCAGCAGCTTGGGACTAGCGGGAGACGGAGAGACCCAGTACTTC
TRBJ2-5 TRBD2 many TRBV7-9 CASSFSSGGEETQYF TGTGCCAGCAGCTTTTCTAGCGGGGGGGAAGAGACCCAGTACTTC
TRBJ2-7 TRBD2 NA TRBV15 CATSRGRAGGYGEQYF TGTGCCACCAGCAGAGGCAGAGCGGGAGGCTACGGCGAGCAGTACTTC
TRBJ1-1 NA NA TRBV6-1 CASSERGFTEAFF TGTGCCAGCAGTGAACGGGGGTTCACTGAAGCTTTCTTT
TRBJ1-5 NA few TRBV5-5 CASSLGATGGGGNQPQHF TGTGCCAGCAGCCTCGGGGCGACAGGAGGAGGTGGCAATCAGCCCCAGCATTTT
TRBJ2-1 TRBD2 NA TRBV7-2 CASSLASLAGGQGEQFF TGTGCCAGCAGCTTAGCGTCGCTAGCGGGAGGGCAAGGGGAGCAGTTCTTC
TRBJ2-7 NA NA TRBV5-6 CASSLRTASYEQYF TGTGCCAGCAGCTTGAGGACAGCCTCCTACGAGCAGTACTTC
TRBJ2-3 TRBD1 NA TRBV6-6 CASSYQGTATDTQYF TGTGCCAGCAGTTACCAGGGGACAGCCACAGATACGCAGTATTTT
TRBJ2-7 NA NA TRBV6-1 CASSEERTYEQYF TGTGCCAGCAGTGAAGAGAGAACCTACGAGCAGTACTTC
TRBJ2-3 TRBD1 few TRBV2 CASSEAVRGRGTDTQYF TGTGCCAGCAGTGAAGCGGTCAGGGGGCGCGGAACAGATACGCAGTATTTT
TRBJ2-5 NA few TRBV5-1 CASSFRDFGETQYF TGCGCCAGCAGCTTCCGGGATTTCGGTGAGACCCAGTACTTC
TRBJ2-7 TRBD2 NA TRBV7-2 CASRRGGSSYEQYF TGTGCCAGCAGGAGGGGAGGGAGCTCCTACGAGCAGTACTTC
TRBJ1-1 NA NA TRBV5-1 CASSLSGMNTEAFF TGCGCCAGCAGCTTGTCAGGCATGAACACTGAAGCTTTCTTT
TRBJ2-7 TRBD1 NA TRBV7-6 CASSLGDRVYDEQYF TGTGCCAGCAGCTTAGGGGACAGGGTGTACGACGAGCAGTACTTC
TRBJ1-1 TRBD1 NA TRBV5-1 CASSGQGEGTEAFF TGCGCCAGCAGCGGACAGGGAGAGGGCACTGAAGCTTTCTTT
TRBJ2-7 NA few TRBV9 CASSVGGTDSYEQYF TGTGCCAGCAGCGTAGGTGGGACTGATTCCTACGAGCAGTACTTC
TRBJ2-5 NA NA TRBV13 CASSLTRQETQYF TGTGCCAGCAGCTTAACCAGACAAGAGACCCAGTACTTC
TRBJ2-1 TRBD2 NA TRBV19 CASSIAGGTYNEQFF TGTGCCAGTAGTATAGCGGGAGGTACCTACAATGAGCAGTTCTTC
TRBJ2-5 NA NA TRBV7-2 CASRLGGGETQYF TGTGCCAGCCGCCTTGGGGGAGGAGAGACCCAGTACTTC
TRBJ2-3 TRBD2 many TRBV28 CASSPGGGRRADTQYF TGTGCCAGCAGCCCTGGGGGCGGGAGGAGGGCAGATACGCAGTATTTT
TRBJ2-5 NA few TRBV5-4 CASSLIRAQETQYF TGTGCCAGCAGCTTGATCAGGGCCCAAGAGACCCAGTACTTC